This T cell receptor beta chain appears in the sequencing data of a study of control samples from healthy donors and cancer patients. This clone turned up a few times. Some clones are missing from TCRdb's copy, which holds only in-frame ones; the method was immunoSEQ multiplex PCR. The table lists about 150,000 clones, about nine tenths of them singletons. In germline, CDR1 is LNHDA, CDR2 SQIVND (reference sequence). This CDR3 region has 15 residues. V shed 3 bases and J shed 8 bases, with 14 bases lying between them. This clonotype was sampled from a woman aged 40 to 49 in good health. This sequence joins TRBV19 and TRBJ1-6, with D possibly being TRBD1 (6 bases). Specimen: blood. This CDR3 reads CASSISQGSYSPLHF. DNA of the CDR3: TGTGCCAGTAGTATTTCACAGGGATCGTATTCACCCCTCCACTTT.